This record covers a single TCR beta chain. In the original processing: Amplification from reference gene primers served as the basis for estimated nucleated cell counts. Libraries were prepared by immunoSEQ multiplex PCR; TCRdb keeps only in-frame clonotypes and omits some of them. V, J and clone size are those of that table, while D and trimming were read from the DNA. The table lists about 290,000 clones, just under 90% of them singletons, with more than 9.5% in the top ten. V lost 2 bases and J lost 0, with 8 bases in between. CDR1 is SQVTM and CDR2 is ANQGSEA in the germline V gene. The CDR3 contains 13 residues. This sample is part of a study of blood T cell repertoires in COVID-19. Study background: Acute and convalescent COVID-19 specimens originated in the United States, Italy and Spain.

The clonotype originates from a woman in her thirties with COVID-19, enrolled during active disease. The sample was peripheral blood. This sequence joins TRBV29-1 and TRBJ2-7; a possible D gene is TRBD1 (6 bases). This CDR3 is CSVEQGSSYEQYF. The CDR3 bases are TGCAGCGTTGAACAGGGGAGCTCCTACGAGCAGTACTTC.